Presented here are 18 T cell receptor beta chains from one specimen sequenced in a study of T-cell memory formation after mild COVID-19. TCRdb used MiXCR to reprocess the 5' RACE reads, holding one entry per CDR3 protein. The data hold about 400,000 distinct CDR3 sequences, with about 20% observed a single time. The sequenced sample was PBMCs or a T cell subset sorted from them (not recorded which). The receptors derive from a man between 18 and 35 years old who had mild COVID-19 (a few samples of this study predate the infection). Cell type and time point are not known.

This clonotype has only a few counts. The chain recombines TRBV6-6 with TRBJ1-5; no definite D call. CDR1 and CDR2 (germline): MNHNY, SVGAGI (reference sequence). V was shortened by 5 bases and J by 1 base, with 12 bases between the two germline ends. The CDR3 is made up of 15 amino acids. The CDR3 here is CASSPDLGSNQPQHF. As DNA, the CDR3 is TGTGCCAGCAGTCCAGACTTAGGGAGCAATCAGCCCCAGCATTTT.

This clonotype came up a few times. CDR3 region: CASSVGQPNTGELFF. The CDR3 coding sequence is TGTGCCAGCAGTGTCGGGCAGCCAAACACCGGGGAGCTGTTTTTT. This chain joins TRBV5-4 and TRBJ2-2; D call uncertain. Trimming cost V 5 bases and J 2 bases, with 13 bases left between them. From germline, CDR1 is SGHNT and CDR2 YYREEE (reference sequence). This CDR3 is built from 15 residues.

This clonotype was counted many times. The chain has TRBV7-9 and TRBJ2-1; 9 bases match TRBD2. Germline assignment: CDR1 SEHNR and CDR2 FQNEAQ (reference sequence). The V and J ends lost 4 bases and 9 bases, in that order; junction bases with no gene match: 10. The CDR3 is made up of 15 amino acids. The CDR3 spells CASSSLAGGPGEQFF. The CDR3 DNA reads TGTGCCAGCAGCTCCCTTGCGGGGGGGCCAGGTGAGCAGTTCTTC.

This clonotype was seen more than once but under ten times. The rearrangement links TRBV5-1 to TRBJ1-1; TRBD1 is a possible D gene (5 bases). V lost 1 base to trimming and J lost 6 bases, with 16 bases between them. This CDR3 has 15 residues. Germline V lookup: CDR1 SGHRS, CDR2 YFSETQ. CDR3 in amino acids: CASSLHPGVESEAFF. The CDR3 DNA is TGCGCCAGCAGCTTGCATCCGGGGGTGGAGTCTGAAGCTTTCTTT.

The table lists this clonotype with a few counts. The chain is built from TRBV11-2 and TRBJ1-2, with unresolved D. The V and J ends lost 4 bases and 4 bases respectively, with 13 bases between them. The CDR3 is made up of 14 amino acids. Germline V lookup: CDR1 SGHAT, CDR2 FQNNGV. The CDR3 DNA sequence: TGTGCCAGCAGCTCAAGGGTTTTAGGCTATGGCTACACCTTC. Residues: CASSSRVLGYGYTF.

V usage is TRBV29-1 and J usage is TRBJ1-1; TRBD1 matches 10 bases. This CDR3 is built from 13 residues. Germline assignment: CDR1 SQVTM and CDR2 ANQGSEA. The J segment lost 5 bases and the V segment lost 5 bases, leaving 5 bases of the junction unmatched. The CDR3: CSVRQGARTEAFF. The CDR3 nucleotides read TGCAGCGTTCGACAGGGGGCGCGAACTGAAGCTTTCTTT.

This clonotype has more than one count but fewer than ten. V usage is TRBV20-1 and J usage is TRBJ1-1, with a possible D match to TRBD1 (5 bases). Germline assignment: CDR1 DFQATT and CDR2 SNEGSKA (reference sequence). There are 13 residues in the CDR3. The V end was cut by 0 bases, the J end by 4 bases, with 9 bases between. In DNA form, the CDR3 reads TGCAGTGCTAGAGAAGGGACGTCCACTGAAGCTTTCTTT. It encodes CSAREGTSTEAFF.

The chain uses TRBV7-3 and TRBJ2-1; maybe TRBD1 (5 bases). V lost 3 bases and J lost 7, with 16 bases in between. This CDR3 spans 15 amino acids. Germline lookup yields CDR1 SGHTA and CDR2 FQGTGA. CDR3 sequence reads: CASSFMGGALNEQFF. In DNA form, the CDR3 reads TGTGCCAGCAGCTTCATGGGTGGGGCTCTGAATGAGCAGTTCTTC.

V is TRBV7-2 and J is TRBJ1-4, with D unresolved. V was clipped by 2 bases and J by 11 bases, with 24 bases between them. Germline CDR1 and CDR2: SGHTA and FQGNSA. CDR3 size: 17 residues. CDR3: CASSLTPDRPGRFKLFF. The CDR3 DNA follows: TGTGCCAGCAGCTTAACCCCGGACCGTCCGGGCAGATTCAAACTGTTTTTT. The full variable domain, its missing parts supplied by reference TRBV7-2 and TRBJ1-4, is GAGVSQSPSNKVTEKGKDVELRCDPISGHTALYWYRQSLGQGLEFLIYFQGNSAPDKSGLPSDRFSAERTGGSVSTLTIQRTQQEDSAVYLCASSLTPDRPGRFKLFFGSGTQLSVL.

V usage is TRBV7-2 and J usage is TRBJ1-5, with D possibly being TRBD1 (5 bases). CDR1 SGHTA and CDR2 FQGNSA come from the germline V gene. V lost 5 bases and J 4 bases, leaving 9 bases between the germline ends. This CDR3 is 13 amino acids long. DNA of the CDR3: TGTGCCAGCAGCAACCAGGGAAATCAGCCCCAGCATTTT. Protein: CASSNQGNQPQHF. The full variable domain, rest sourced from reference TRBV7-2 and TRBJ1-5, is GAGVSQSPSNKVTEKGKDVELRCDPISGHTALYWYRQSLGQGLEFLIYFQGNSAPDKSGLPSDRFSAERTGGSVSTLTIQRTQQEDSAVYLCASSNQGNQPQHFGDGTRLSIL.

The chain's CDR3 is CASTPGTSDGETQYF. CDR3 DNA sequence: TGTGCCAGCACCCCCGGGACGTCCGACGGAGAGACCCAGTACTTC. The J gene is TRBJ2-5, the V gene TRBV3-1; D may match TRBD1 or TRBD2 (5 bases each). Looked up from germline, CDR1 is LGHDT and CDR2 is YNNKEL (reference sequence). Trimming took 7 bases from V and 4 from J, leaving 19 bases between them. The CDR3 has 15 amino acids.

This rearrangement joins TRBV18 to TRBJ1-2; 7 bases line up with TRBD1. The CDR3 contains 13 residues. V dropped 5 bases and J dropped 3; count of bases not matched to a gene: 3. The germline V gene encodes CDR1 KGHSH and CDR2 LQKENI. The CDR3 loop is CASSATGYYGYTF. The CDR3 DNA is TGTGCCAGCTCAGCGACAGGGTACTATGGCTACACCTTC.

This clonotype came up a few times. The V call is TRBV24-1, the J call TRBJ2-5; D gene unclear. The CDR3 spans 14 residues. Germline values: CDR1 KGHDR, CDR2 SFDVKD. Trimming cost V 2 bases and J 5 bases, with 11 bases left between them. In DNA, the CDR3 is TGTGCCACCAGTGATTCTTCCAGGATCGAGACCCAGTACTTC. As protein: CATSDSSRIETQYF.

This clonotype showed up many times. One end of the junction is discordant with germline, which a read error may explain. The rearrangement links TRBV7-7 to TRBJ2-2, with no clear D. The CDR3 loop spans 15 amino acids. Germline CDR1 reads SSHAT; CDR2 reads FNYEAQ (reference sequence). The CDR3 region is CASSPAYRRTGELFF. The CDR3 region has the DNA TGTGCTAGCAGCCCAGCTTACCGTAGGACCGGGGAGCTGTTTTTT.

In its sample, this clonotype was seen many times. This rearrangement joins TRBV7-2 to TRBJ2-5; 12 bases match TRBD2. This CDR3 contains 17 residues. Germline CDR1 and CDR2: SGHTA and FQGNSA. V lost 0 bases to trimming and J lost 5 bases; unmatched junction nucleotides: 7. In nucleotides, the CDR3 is TGTGCCAGCAGCTTAGCGATTACTAGCGGGGGGCGGGAGACCCAGTACTTC. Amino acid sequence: CASSLAITSGGRETQYF.

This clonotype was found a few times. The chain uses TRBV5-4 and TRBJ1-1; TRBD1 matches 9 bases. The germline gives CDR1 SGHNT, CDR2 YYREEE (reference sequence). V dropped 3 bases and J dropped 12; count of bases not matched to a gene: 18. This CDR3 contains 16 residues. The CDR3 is CASSSGGTGLNTESFF. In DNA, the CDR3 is TGTGCCAGCAGCTCAGGAGGGACAGGGCTGAACACTGAGTCTTTCTTT.

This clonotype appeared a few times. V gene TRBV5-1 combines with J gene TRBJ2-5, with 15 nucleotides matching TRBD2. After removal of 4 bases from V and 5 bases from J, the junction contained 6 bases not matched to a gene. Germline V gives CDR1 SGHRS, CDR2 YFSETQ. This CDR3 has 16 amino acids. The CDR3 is CASSRGLAGGSETQYF. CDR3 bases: TGCGCCAGCAGCCGAGGACTAGCGGGGGGGTCGGAGACCCAGTACTTC. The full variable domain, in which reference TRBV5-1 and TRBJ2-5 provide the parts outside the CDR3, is KAGVTQTPRYLIKTRGQQVTLSCSPISGHRSVSWYQQTPGQGLQFLFEYFSETQRNKGNFPGRFSGRQFSNSRSEMNVSTLELGDSALYLCASSRGLAGGSETQYFGPGTRLLVL.

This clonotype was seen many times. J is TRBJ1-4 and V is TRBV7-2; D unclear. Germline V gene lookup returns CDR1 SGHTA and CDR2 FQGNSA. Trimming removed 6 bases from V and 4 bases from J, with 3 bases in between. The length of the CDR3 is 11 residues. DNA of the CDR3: TGTGCCAGCAGACTTAATGAAAAACTGTTTTTT. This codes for CASRLNEKLFF.